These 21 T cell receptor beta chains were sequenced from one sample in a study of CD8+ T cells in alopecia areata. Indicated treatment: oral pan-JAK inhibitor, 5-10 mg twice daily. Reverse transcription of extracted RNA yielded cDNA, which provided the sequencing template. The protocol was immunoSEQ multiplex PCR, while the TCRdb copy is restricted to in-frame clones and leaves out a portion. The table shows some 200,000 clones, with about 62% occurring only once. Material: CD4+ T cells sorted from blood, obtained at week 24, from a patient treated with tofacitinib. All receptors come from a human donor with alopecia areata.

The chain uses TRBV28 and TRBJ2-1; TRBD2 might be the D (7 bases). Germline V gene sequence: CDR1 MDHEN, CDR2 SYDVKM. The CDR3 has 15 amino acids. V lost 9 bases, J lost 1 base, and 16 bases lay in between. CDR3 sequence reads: CASQGQRESYNEQFF. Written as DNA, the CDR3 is TGTGCCAGTCAAGGACAGCGGGAATCCTACAATGAGCAGTTCTTC.

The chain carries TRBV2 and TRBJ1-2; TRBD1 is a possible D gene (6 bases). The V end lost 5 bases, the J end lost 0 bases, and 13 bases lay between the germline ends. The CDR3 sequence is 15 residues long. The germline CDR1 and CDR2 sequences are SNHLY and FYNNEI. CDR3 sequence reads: CASSQQGRTNYGYTF. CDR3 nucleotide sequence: TGTGCCAGCAGTCAACAGGGCCGTACTAACTATGGCTACACCTTC.

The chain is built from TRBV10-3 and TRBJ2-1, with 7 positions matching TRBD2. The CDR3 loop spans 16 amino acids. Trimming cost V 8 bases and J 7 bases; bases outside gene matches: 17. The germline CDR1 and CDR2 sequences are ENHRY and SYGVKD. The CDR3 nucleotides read TGTGCCATCTCCCCCGCACCGGCCGGTAGCGGGAATGAGCAGTTCTTC. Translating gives CAISPAPAGSGNEQFF.

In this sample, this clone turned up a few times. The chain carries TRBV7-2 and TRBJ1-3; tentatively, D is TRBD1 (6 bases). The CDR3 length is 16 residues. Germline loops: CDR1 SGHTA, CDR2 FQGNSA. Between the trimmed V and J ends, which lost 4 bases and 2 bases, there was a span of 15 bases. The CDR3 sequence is CASSSWNRATGNTIYF. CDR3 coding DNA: TGTGCCAGCAGCTCATGGAACAGGGCCACTGGAAACACCATATATTTT.

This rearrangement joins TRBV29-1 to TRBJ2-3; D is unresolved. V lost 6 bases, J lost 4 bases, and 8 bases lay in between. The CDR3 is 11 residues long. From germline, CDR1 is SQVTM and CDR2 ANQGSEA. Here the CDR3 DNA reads TGCAGCGTCGGATATGCAGATACGCAGTATTTT. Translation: CSVGYADTQYF.

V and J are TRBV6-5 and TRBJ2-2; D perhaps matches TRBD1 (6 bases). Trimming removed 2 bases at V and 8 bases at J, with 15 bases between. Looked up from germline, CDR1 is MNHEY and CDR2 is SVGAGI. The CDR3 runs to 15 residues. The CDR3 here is CASSYPDRTNGELFF. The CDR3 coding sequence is TGTGCCAGCAGTTACCCTGACAGGACAAATGGGGAGCTGTTTTTT.

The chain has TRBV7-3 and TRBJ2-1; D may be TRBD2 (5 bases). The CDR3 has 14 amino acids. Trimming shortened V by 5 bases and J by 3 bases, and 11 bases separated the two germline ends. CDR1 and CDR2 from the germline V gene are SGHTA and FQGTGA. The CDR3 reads CASSPVAGYNEQFF. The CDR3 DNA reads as TGTGCCAGCAGCCCCGTGGCGGGCTACAATGAGCAGTTCTTC.

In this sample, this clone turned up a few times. The CDR3 loop is CASSHLQVNSGNTIYF. CDR3 DNA: TGCGCCAGCAGTCACCTACAGGTTAACTCTGGAAACACCATATATTTT. The rearrangement uses TRBV23-1 and TRBJ1-3, with TRBD1 as a possible D gene (5 bases). TRBV23-1 is an ORF, and what it does is uncertain. V was trimmed by 3 bases and J by 0 bases, leaving 12 bases between them. This CDR3 contains 16 residues.

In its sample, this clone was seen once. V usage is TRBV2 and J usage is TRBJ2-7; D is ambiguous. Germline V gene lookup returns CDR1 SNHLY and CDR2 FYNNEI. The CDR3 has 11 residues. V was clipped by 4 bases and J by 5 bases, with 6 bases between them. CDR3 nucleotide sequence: TGTGCCAGCAGTGTTGGGCACGAGCAGTACTTC. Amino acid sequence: CASSVGHEQYF. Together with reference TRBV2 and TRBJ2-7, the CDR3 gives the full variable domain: EPEVTQTPSHQVTQMGQEVILRCVPISNHLYFYWYRQILGQKVEFLVSFYNNEISEKSEIFDDQFSVERPDGSNFTLKIRSTKLEDSAMYFCASSVGHEQYFGPGTRLTVT.

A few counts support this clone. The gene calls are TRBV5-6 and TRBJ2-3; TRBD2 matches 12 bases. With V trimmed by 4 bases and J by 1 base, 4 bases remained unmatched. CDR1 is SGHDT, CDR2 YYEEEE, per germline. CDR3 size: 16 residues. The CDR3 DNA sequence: TGTGCCAGCAGCCTTACTAGCGGGGGGCGCACAGATACGCAGTATTTT. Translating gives CASSLTSGGRTDTQYF.

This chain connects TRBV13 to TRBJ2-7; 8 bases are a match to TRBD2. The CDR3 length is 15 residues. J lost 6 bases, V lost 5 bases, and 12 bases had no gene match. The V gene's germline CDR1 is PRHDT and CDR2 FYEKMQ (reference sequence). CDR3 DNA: TGTGCCAGCAGCCCCGGACTTAGCCGGGGGGGCGAGCAGTACTTC. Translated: CASSPGLSRGGEQYF.

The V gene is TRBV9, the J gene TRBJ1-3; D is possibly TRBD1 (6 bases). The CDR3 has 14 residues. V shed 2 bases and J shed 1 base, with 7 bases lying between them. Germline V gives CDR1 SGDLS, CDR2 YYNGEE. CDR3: CASSVTGSGNTIYF. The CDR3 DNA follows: TGTGCCAGCAGCGTTACAGGGTCTGGAAACACCATATATTTT.

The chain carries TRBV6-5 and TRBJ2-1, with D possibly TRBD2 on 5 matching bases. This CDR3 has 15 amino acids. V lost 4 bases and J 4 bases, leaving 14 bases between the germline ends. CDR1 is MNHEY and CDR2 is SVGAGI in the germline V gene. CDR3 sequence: CASSSDGLTYNEQFF. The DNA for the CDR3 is TGTGCCAGCAGTTCTGACGGACTGACATACAATGAGCAGTTCTTC.

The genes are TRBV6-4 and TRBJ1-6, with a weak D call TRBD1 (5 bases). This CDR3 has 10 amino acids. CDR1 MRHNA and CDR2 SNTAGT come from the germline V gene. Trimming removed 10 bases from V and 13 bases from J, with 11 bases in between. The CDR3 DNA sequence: TGTGCCAACACAGGATTTCCCCTCCACTTT. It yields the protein CANTGFPLHF.

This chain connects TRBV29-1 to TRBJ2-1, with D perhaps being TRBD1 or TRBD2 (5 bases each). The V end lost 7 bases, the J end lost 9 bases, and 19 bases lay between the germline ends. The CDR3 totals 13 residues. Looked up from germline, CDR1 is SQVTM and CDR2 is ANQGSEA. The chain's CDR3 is CSAQSQWGTEQFF. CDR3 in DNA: TGCAGCGCGCAATCTCAATGGGGGACTGAGCAGTTCTTC.

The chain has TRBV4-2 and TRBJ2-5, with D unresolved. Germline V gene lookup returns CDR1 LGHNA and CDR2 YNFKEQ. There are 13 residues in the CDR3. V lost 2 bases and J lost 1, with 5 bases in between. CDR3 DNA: TGTGCCAGCAGCCAAAGGGCCCAAGAGACCCAGTACTTC. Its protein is CASSQRAQETQYF.

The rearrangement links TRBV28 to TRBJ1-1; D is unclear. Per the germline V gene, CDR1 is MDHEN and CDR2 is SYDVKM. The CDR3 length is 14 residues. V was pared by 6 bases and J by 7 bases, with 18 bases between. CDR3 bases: TGTGCCAGCAGCGCGCGGAAGCGGGGTAGTGAAGCTTTCTTT. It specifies CASSARKRGSEAFF.

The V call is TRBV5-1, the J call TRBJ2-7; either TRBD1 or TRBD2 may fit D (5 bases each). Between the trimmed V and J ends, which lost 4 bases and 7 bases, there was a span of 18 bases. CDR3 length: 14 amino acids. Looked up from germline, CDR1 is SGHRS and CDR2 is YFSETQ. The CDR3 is CASSTGTTLREQYF. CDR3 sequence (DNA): TGCGCCAGCAGCACCGGGACGACCCTACGGGAGCAGTACTTC.

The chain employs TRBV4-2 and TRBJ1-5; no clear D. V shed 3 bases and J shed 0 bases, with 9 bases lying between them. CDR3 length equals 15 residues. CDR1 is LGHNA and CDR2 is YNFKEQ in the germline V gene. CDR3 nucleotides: TGTGCCAGCAGCCATTCCTCCAGTAGCAATCAGCCCCAGCATTTT. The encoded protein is CASSHSSSSNQPQHF.

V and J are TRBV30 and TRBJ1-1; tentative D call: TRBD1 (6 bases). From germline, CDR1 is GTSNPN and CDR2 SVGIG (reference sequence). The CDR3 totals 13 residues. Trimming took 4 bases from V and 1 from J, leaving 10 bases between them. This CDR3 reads CAWNQGRNTEAFF. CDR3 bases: TGTGCCTGGAATCAGGGGAGGAACACTGAAGCTTTCTTT.

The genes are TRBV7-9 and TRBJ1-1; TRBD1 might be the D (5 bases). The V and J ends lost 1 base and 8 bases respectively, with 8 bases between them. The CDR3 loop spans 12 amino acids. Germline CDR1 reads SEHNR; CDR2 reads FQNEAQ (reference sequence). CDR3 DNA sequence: TGTGCCAGCAGCTTAGGCGGGGGGGAAGCTTTCTTT. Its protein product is CASSLGGGEAFF.